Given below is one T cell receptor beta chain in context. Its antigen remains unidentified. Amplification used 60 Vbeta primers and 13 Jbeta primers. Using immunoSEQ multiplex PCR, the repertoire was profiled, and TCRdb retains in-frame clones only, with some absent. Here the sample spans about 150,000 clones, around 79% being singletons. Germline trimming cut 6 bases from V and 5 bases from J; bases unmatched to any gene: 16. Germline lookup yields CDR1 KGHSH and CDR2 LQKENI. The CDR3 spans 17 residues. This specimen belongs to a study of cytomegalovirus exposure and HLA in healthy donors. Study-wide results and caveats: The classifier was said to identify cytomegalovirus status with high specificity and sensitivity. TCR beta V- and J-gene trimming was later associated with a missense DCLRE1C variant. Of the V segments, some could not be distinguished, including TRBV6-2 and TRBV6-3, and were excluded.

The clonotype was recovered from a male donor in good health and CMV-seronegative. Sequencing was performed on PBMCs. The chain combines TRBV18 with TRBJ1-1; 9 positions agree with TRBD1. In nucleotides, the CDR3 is TGTGCCAGCTCCCGTCTTCCGGGACAGGGAAAAGGAACTGAAGCTTTCTTT. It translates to CASSRLPGQGKGTEAFF.